These 10 T cell receptor beta chains came from one sample sequenced in a study of blood T cell repertoires in COVID-19. Some clones are missing from TCRdb's copy, which holds only in-frame ones; the method was immunoSEQ multiplex PCR. The table includes 300,000 or so clones, about nine tenths detected once. Sequencing input: peripheral blood. The receptors originated from a man aged 45-65 years with active or convalescent COVID-19.

This chain uses TRBV7-2 with TRBJ1-1; 8 bases map to TRBD1. CDR1 is SGHTA and CDR2 is FQGNSA in the germline V gene. V lost 1 base, J lost 4 bases, and 5 bases stayed unmatched. This CDR3 is built from 15 residues. The DNA of the CDR3 is TGTGCCAGCAGCTTAGTGGCAGGGGGCGGCACTGAAGCTTTCTTT. The encoded protein is CASSLVAGGGTEAFF.

The chain links TRBV5-1 to TRBJ2-5; 13 bases line up with TRBD2. Germline CDR1 reads SGHRS; CDR2 reads YFSETQ. This CDR3 contains 18 residues. After removal of 1 base from V and 2 bases from J, the junction contained 8 bases not matched to a gene. CDR3 protein: CASSLTGLAGSGQETQYF. In DNA, the CDR3 is TGCGCCAGCAGCTTGACGGGACTAGCGGGATCGGGGCAAGAGACCCAGTACTTC.

This clone was recorded only once. The rearrangement uses TRBV30 and TRBJ1-6; 8 nucleotides line up with TRBD1. The V gene end was trimmed by 1 base and the J gene end by 7 bases; junction bases not matched to a gene: 0. Germline-derived CDR1 and CDR2 are GTSNPN and SVGIG (reference sequence). The CDR3 runs to 13 residues. The CDR3 DNA follows: TGTGCCTGGAGTGGGACAGGGAATTCACCCCTCCACTTT. Protein: CAWSGTGNSPLHF. The full variable domain, its missing parts supplied by reference TRBV30 and TRBJ1-6, is SQTIHQWPATLVQPVGSPLSLECTVEGTSNPNLYWYRQAAGRGLQLLFYSVGIGQISSEVPQNLSASRPQDRQFILSSKKLLLSDSGFYLCAWSGTGNSPLHFGNGTRLTVT.

This chain links TRBV24-1 with TRBJ2-2; perhaps TRBD1 as D (6 bases). V was cut by 4 bases and J by 1 base, with 6 bases left in between. The CDR3 consists of 14 residues. Looked up from germline, CDR1 is KGHDR and CDR2 is SFDVKD. The DNA for the CDR3 is TGTGCCACCAGTGAGGGACAGAACACCGGGGAGCTGTTTTTT. Its protein product is CATSEGQNTGELFF.

The chain is built from TRBV10-3 and TRBJ1-2; 9 bases agree with TRBD1. J gave up 6 bases and V 8 bases, and 10 bases lay outside the gene matches. The length of the CDR3 is 14 residues. CDR1 and CDR2 (germline): ENHRY, SYGVKD. CDR3 protein: CAIRGTGNGDGYTF. Here the CDR3 DNA reads TGTGCCATCCGAGGGACAGGGAACGGCGATGGCTACACCTTC.

The chain recombines TRBV6-5 with TRBJ2-3; D possibly corresponds to TRBD2 (6 bases). Germline V CDR1 and CDR2: MNHEY, SVGAGI. Between the trimmed V and J ends, which lost 7 bases and 3 bases, there was a span of 14 bases. CDR3 length: 14 amino acids. CDR3 sequence: CASISGRLTDTQYF. CDR3 in DNA: TGTGCCAGCATATCAGGGAGGTTGACAGATACGCAGTATTTT.

This chain joins TRBV5-6 and TRBJ2-5, with D unresolved. Germline CDR1 reads SGHDT; CDR2 reads YYEEEE. Deletions cut 0 bases from V and 4 bases from J, with 4 bases between. This CDR3 contains 12 residues. DNA for the CDR3: TGTGCCAGCAGCTTGGCCCTAGAGACCCAGTACTTC. It yields the protein CASSLALETQYF.

The chain joins TRBV7-9 to TRBJ1-1, with TRBD1 matching over 9 bases. Germline values: CDR1 SEHNR, CDR2 FQNEAQ (reference sequence). CDR3 length equals 18 residues. Trimming cost V 1 base and J 1 base; bases outside gene matches: 10. The CDR3 loop is CASSLEMVQGAQNTEAFF. In nucleotides, the CDR3 is TGTGCCAGCAGCTTAGAGATGGTACAGGGGGCTCAGAACACTGAAGCTTTCTTT.

CDR3 residues: CASTPYTSSYNSPLHF. The CDR3 bases are TGTGCCAGCACCCCGTATACCAGCTCCTATAATTCACCCCTCCACTTT. The genes are TRBV2 and TRBJ1-6; D remains ambiguous. V was pared by 7 bases and J by 0 bases, with 13 bases between. Per the germline V gene, CDR1 is SNHLY and CDR2 is FYNNEI. This CDR3 is built from 16 residues.

The chain is built from TRBV15 and TRBJ2-7; tentative D call: TRBD2 (6 bases). CDR1 is LNHNV and CDR2 is YYDKDF in the germline V gene (reference sequence). This CDR3 has 14 amino acids. V lost 5 bases and J lost 6, with 17 bases in between. DNA for the CDR3: TGTGCCACCAGCTTACAGATGGGGGGATCCGAGCAGTACTTC. This translates into CATSLQMGGSEQYF.